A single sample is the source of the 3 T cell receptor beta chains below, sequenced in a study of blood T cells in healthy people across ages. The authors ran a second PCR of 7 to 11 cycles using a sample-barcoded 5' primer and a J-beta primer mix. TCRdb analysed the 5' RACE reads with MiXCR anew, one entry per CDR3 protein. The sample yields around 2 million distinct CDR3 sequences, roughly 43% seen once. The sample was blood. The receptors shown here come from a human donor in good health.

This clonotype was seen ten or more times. The CDR3 loop reads CASSEERGGTDTQYF. CDR3 nucleotides: TGTGCCAGCAGTGAAGAGCGGGGGGGCACAGATACGCAGTATTTT. The gene calls are TRBV6-1 and TRBJ2-3, with 9 bases lining up with TRBD2. The J segment lost 1 base and the V segment lost 1 base, leaving 0 bases of the junction unmatched. Germline loops: CDR1 MNHNS, CDR2 SASEGT. This CDR3 contains 15 residues.

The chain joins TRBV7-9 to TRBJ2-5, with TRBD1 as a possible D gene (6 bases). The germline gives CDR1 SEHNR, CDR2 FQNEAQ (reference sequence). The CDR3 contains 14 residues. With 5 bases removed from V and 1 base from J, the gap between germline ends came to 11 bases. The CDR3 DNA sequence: TGTGCCAGCAGCGAGCAGGGGATCCAAGAGACCCAGTACTTC. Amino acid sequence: CASSEQGIQETQYF.

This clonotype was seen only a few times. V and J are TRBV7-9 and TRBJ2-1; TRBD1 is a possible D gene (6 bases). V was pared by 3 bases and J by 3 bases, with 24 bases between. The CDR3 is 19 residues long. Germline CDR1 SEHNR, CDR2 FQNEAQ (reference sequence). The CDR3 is CASSLGKLGDKRDYNEQFF. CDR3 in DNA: TGTGCCAGCAGCTTGGGAAAATTGGGGGACAAGAGGGACTACAATGAGCAGTTCTTC.